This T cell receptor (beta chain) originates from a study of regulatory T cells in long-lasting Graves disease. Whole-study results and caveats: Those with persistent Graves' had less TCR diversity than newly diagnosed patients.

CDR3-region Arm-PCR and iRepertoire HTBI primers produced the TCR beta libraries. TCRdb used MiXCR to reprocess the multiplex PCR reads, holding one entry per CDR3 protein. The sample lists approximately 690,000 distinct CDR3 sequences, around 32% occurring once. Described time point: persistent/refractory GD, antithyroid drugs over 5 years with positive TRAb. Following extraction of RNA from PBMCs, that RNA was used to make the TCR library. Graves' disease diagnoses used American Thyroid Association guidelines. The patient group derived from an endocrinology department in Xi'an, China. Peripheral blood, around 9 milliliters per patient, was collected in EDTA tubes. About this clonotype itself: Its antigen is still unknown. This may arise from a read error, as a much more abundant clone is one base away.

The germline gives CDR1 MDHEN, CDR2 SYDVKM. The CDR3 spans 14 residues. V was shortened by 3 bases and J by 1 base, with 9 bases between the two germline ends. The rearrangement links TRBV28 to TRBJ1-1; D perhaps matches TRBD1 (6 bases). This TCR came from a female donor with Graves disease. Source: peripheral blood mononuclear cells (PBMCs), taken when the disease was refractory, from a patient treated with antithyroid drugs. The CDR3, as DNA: TGTGCCAGCAGTTTCAGGGGACAGAACACTGAAGCTTTCTTT. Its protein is CASSFRGQNTEAFF.